This T cell receptor beta chain was found in a study of T cells in women clearing cervical HPV infection (dated by TCRdb to the late 2010s). Describing the broader study: Cases were 25 women with histologically confirmed HPV16-related CIN3 or worse, including 2 invasive cancers. Among cases, blood sampling came a median of about 150 days after lesion detection, with an interquartile range of roughly 85 to 200 days. Since only a few of the women had HLA typing available, the possibility that HLA type was acting as a confounder could not be ruled out. Cases had a median age of about 34 years and controls had a median age of around 40, with no significant differences in baseline characteristics. The parent cohort enrolled 10,000 or so women aged 18 or older in Guanacaste, Costa Rica, during about 1993 to 1994 and followed them for less than 9 years. Cases were matched to controls by age within five years and by the year the sample was collected. Nested within Costa Rica's Guanacaste HPV Natural History Study, an exploratory proof-of-principle case-control study compared TCR repertoires across cervical HPV16 outcomes. Blood from cases was drawn at the visit where the lesion was first identified, while blood from controls was drawn once the infection was no longer detected. Five blinded duplicates per group were added as quality controls, so that roughly 60 samples were obtained: 50 or so participants and approximately 10 replicates. Controls were around 23 women whose single incident HPV16 infection cleared within 12 months without precancer or cancer developing. The research as a whole found: Random forest classifiers combining richness and V gene abundances distinguished cases from controls with an estimated AUC of approximately 0.83. Across sequencing depths, CIN3+ cases showed significantly higher TCR repertoire richness than controls, but evenness did not differ between the groups. The cross-sectional design could not show whether associations preceded infection or resulted from it; effector/memory subsets and HPV-specific T cells were not isolated. Because the number of T cells in each sample was unknown, differences in richness could reflect differing T-cell content rather than repertoire biology. Lower TRBV6-7 relative abundance was observed in cases than in controls (around 0.1% versus 0.15%; Bonferroni P = 0.0008).

Every participant had a single incident cervical HPV16 infection, and prevalent HPV16 infections were excluded. Cervical HPV DNA was detected by MY09/MY11 PCR and genotyped by dot-blot hybridization. Fifteen mL of heparinized blood were centrifuged, and the buffy coat was split into aliquots, frozen at -30 degrees C, and then kept at -80 degrees C. QIAGEN kits were used to extract genomic DNA from the buffy coat specimens. TCR beta CDR3 regions were amplified by multiplex PCR from an average of approximately 1,200 ng genomic DNA per sample using the immunoSEQ assay. Primer bias was corrected in the assay by using a complete synthetic TCR repertoire to establish an amplification baseline. Amplicons were sequenced on the Illumina platform. As for the original processing: Error correction of the sequences involved clustering with frequency ratios plus a modified nearest-neighbor algorithm, after which the sequences were analyzed in the immunoSEQ Analyzer using IMGT gene definitions. At each rarefaction depth, TCR richness and evenness were averaged over 20 rarefaction repeats, and samples with fewer sequences than the depth were excluded. Wilcoxon rank sum tests with FDR correction were used to compare relative abundances of V, D and J genes between the groups. Blinded duplicates gave an intraclass correlation of around 95% for TCR richness and an average of around 83% across roughly 69 gene segments. TCRdb retrieved this table from immuneACCESS and kept in-frame rearrangements only. Not all clones are present; in checked studies, unresolved V genes account for under half, and no reason is known for the remainder. D and trimming come from the DNA, and the V and J calls and clone size come from that table. The table for this sample shows about 40,000 clones. Around 7% of the sample is taken by the ten largest.

On this clone itself: The antigen it recognizes is unknown. With the read ending 3 residues before the CDR3 end, the germline J gene is used to fill in that end. The same CDR3 arises from other DNA sequences in this sample as well.

The CDR3 numbers 16 residues from cysteine through phenylalanine. The DNA has 39 bases, all within the CDR3, and is read from base 1. The CDR1 and CDR2 encoded by the germline V gene are KGHSH and LQKENI. The junction carries 9 bases between V and J, which are trimmed by 3 bases and 0 bases respectively. This TCR was sampled from a woman aged 18 to 75 with a cervical HPV16 infection that either progressed to CIN3+ or cleared (not recorded which). Recombination joined TRBV18 with TRBJ2-6, with the identity of the D gene unclear. Material for sequencing was blood buffy coat. The sequenced CDR3 bases are TGTGCCAGCTCACCCCCATTCCCCTCTGGGGCCAACGTC. Its protein product is CASSPPFPSGANV. The entire CDR3 protein reads CASSPPFPSGANVLTF.